Below, one T cell receptor beta chain is given with its context. Antigen specificity is unknown. Amplified regions were TCR beta CDR3 sequences from RNA transcripts. A set of HTBI primers served as the primers for a first-round RT-PCR of the TCR CDR3. TCRdb analysed the multiplex PCR reads with MiXCR anew, one entry per CDR3 protein. The sample yields approximately 560,000 distinct CDR3 sequences, approximately 14% seen once. This sample was taken from a study of T cells in Graves' hyperthyroidism and ophthalmopathy. V gave up 5 bases and J gave up 0 bases, with 15 bases separating them. Germline V gives CDR1 LNHDA, CDR2 SQIVND (reference sequence). This CDR3 has 16 residues. Study observations and caveats: Within blood appeared most thyroid clonotypes that had expanded above 0.001.

When ophthalmopathy did not progress within 18 months, Graves' hyperthyroidism was considered stable. Sequenced input: blood. This chain links TRBV19 with TRBJ2-3; tentatively, D is TRBD2 (5 bases). This sequence originates from a woman aged 30 to 39 with Graves' hyperthyroidism. CDR3 loop: CASSPRASRSTDTQYF. The CDR3 DNA reads as TGTGCCAGTAGTCCAAGGGCTAGCCGGAGCACAGATACGCAGTATTTT. Drawing the rest from reference TRBV19 and TRBJ2-3, the complete variable domain is DGGITQSPKYLFRKEGQNVTLSCEQNLNHDAMYWYRQDPGQGLRLIYYSQIVNDFQKGDIAEGYSVSREKKESFPLTVTSAQKNPTAFYLCASSPRASRSTDTQYFGPGTRLTVL.